Each of the 3 T cell receptor beta chains below was sequenced from the same sample in a study of blood T cell repertoires in COVID-19. The protocol was immunoSEQ multiplex PCR, while the TCRdb copy is restricted to in-frame clones and leaves out a portion. The sample holds approximately 69,000 clones, over 65% seen once. The sequenced sample was peripheral blood. These TCRs come from a woman aged 80 or over with acute or convalescent COVID-19.

This clone turned up a few times. The CDR3 protein is CASIKASVHEQFF. As DNA, the CDR3 is TGTGCCAGCATCAAGGCTAGCGTTCATGAGCAGTTCTTC. V usage is TRBV6-5 and J usage is TRBJ2-1, with D possibly TRBD2 on 6 matching bases. The CDR3 is 13 amino acids. V was trimmed by 7 bases and J by 8 bases, leaving 15 bases between them. The germline CDR1 and CDR2 sequences are MNHEY and SVGAGI.

The J gene is TRBJ2-7, the V gene TRBV18, with D possibly matching TRBD1 (5 bases). The germline V and J ends were trimmed by 2 bases and 0 bases, with 5 bases remaining between them. The CDR3 has 13 residues. The germline V gene encodes CDR1 KGHSH and CDR2 LQKENI. The CDR3 nucleotides read TGTGCCAGCTCACCAAGGGGCTCCTACGAGCAGTACTTC. It is translated as CASSPRGSYEQYF.

The CDR3 loop is CASRGTGDTGELFF. DNA for the CDR3: TGTGCCAGCAGGGGGACAGGGGACACCGGGGAGCTGTTTTTT. This sequence joins TRBV2 and TRBJ2-2, with 10 positions matching TRBD1. CDR3 size: 14 residues. Trimming removed 6 bases from V and 3 bases from J; junction bases left unmatched: 1. CDR1 SNHLY and CDR2 FYNNEI come from the germline V gene.